One sample yielded the 6 T cell receptor beta chains listed below, sequenced in a study of early T cells in non-severe SARS-CoV-2 infection. Each CDR3 protein is one row after TCRdb ran MiXCR on the 5' RACE reads. The sample lists some 26,000 distinct CDR3 sequences, around 4.4% occurring once. The sample consisted of whole blood. The origin of the receptors is an adult who was a healthcare worker with PCR-confirmed SARS-CoV-2 infection or an uninfected control (not recorded which).

There are a few counts of this clonotype. J is TRBJ2-1 and V is TRBV11-2; TRBD2 aligns across 8 bases. The CDR3 loop spans 15 amino acids. Germline V gene sequence: CDR1 SGHAT, CDR2 FQNNGV. Trimming removed 4 bases from V and 3 bases from J; junction bases left unmatched: 5. CDR3 sequence (DNA): TGTGCCAGCAGCTCTTTAGCGGGACACTACAATGAGCAGTTCTTC. Translated: CASSSLAGHYNEQFF.

The V gene is TRBV20-1, the J gene TRBJ1-1; a possible D gene is TRBD1 (6 bases). V was pared by 6 bases and J by 7 bases, with 18 bases between. The CDR3 loop spans 13 amino acids. Germline lookup yields CDR1 DFQATT and CDR2 SNEGSKA (reference sequence). The CDR3: CSAAPGHTLEAFF. CDR3 DNA: TGCAGTGCGGCGCCGGGACACACGCTTGAAGCTTTCTTT.

This clonotype was seen many times. The chain recombines TRBV5-1 with TRBJ2-3; TRBD1 matches 8 bases. The CDR3 has 15 residues. Losses at the gene ends were 4 bases for V and 0 bases for J; bases not matched to a gene: 4. CDR1 and CDR2 (germline): SGHRS, YFSETQ. CDR3 sequence: CASSRGTGSTDTQYF. CDR3 sequence (DNA): TGCGCCAGCAGCCGGGGGACAGGAAGCACAGATACGCAGTATTTT.

This chain links TRBV19 with TRBJ1-4; no clear D gene. The CDR3 is 13 amino acids. The germline CDR1 and CDR2 sequences are LNHDA and SQIVND (reference sequence). V lost 3 bases and J 7 bases, leaving 9 bases between the germline ends. This CDR3 is CASSMRRGEKLFF. CDR3 DNA: TGTGCCAGTAGTATGAGGCGTGGTGAAAAACTGTTTTTT.

V and J are TRBV6-6 and TRBJ2-1; D tentatively fits TRBD1 or TRBD2 (5 bases each). Trimming cost V 2 bases and J 8 bases, with 13 bases left between them. CDR3 length equals 14 residues. Germline CDR1 reads MNHNY; CDR2 reads SVGAGI (reference sequence). CDR3 region: CASSYLRAGDEQFF. The DNA of the CDR3 is TGTGCCAGCAGTTACCTCAGGGCCGGGGATGAGCAGTTCTTC.

Ten or more counts support this clonotype. The chain carries TRBV18 and TRBJ2-2; the match to TRBD1 covers 7 bases. After removal of 5 bases from V and 6 bases from J, the junction contained 3 bases not matched to a gene. The CDR3 is 13 amino acids. In germline, CDR1 is KGHSH, CDR2 LQKENI. The CDR3 coding sequence is TGTGCCAGCTCAGCCGACAGGGCCGGGGAGCTGTTTTTT. Translating it yields CASSADRAGELFF.